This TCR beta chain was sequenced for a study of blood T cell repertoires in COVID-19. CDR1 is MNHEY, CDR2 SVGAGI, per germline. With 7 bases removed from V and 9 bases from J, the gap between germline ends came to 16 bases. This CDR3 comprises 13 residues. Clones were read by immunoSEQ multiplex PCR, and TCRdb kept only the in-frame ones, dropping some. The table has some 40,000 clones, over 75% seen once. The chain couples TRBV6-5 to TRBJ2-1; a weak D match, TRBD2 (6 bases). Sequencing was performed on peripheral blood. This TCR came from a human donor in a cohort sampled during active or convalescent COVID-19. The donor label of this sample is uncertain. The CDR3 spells CASNRAGRGEQFF. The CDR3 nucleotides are TGTGCCAGCAACCGAGCCGGGAGAGGTGAGCAGTTCTTC.